Reported below is one T cell receptor (beta chain). Its specific antigen is unknown. Base qualities are not recorded, but no much larger clone differs from it by a single base. CDR1 MNHEY and CDR2 SMNVEV are derived from the germline V gene (reference sequence). The CDR3 starts with the cysteine, ends with the phenylalanine, and has 14 residues. Only the CDR3 DNA stays, 42 bases, in frame from base 1. V is trimmed back by 8 bases and J by 6 bases, and the junction contains 7 bases that no gene match accounts for. Sequencer: Illumina HiSeq 1500. The raw public data were reprocessed by TCRdb itself: fastp quality trimming at Q25, MiXCR clonotype calling, in-frame beta chains only. Each record represents a unique CDR3 protein, reported with the most common genes and DNA among its rows. The sample table lists more than 140,000 distinct CDR3 sequences, about 6% of them with a count of one. The ten largest clones capture roughly 17% of the sample.

This entry comes from a study of T cell repertoires in cytomegalovirus infection (dated by TCRdb to the late 2010s). Broadly, across the study: The HLA type of each donor mattered for the analysis, because public TCR beta signatures pointed to carriage of CMV infection along with the matching HLA type. Summary of the overall study and its limitations: The ex vivo response was dominated by HLA-C-restricted CMV-specific TCR beta clonotypes, which also provided the single most frequent clonotype in two of eight donors. In both this cohort and an independent cohort of 352 donors, the cumulative frequency of public TCR beta family members distinguished carriers of CMV infection plus the relevant HLA type.

The sequence was obtained from a human donor in good health (CMV status not recorded). Some clones in this sample may be carry-over from other donors' samples. The source material was PBMCs. Here the chain combines TRBV27 and TRBJ1-6, with 7 bases matching TRBD1. The CDR3 region has the sequence CASYGTAPNSPLHF. The DNA sequence is given as TGTGCCAGCTACGGGACAGCCCCTAATTCACCCCTCCACTTT.